These 16 T cell receptor beta chains originate from one sample sequenced in a study of blood T cell repertoires in COVID-19 (dated by TCRdb to the early 2020s). The library was obtained by the immunoSEQ multiplex PCR assay. TCRdb's version of the immuneACCESS table is confined to in-frame rearrangements and falls short of the full clone set. An unresolved V gene accounts for under half of the shortfall where checked; the remainder is of unknown origin. Across this sample there are over 150,000 clones, with roughly four fifths seen only once. The ten largest make up more than 3.5% of the sample. Sequences were obtained from peripheral blood. These receptors came from a woman aged 80 or over with acute or convalescent COVID-19.

There are a few counts of this clone. The chain combines TRBV5-1 with TRBJ2-7; 12 bases match TRBD2. This CDR3 contains 15 residues. After removal of 4 bases from V and 5 bases from J, the junction contained 7 bases not matched to a gene. CDR1 is SGHRS and CDR2 is YFSETQ in the germline V gene. CDR3: CASSARTSGTHEQYF. The CDR3 nucleotides are TGCGCCAGCAGCGCCCGGACTAGCGGGACCCACGAGCAGTACTTC.

The genes are TRBV7-9 and TRBJ2-1; the D gene is possibly TRBD2 (6 bases). CDR1 SEHNR and CDR2 FQNEAQ come from the germline V gene (reference sequence). CDR3 length equals 16 residues. Trimming pared 4 bases from V and 2 bases from J, leaving 15 bases between. The CDR3 reads CASSSEVAEAYNEQFF. CDR3 sequence (DNA): TGTGCCAGCAGCTCGGAAGTAGCGGAAGCCTACAATGAGCAGTTCTTC.

In its sample, this clone was seen a few times. The rearrangement uses TRBV3-1 (or the pseudogene TRBV3-2) and TRBJ2-5; D not resolved. The germline V gene has CDR1 LGHDT and CDR2 YNNKEL (reference sequence). V lost 4 bases and J lost 1, with 13 bases in between. This CDR3 is 15 amino acids long. The CDR3 DNA follows: TGTGCCAGCAGCCCGGGTGGTGTCCGCCAAGAGACCCAGTACTTC. Its translation: CASSPGGVRQETQYF.

The rearrangement links TRBV6-5 to TRBJ1-4; TRBD1 might be the D (6 bases). CDR1 and CDR2 (germline): MNHEY, SVGAGI. The CDR3 runs to 15 residues. V lost 0 bases and J 8 bases, leaving 13 bases between the germline ends. CDR3 sequence: CASSYSGAGVEKLFF. The CDR3 DNA reads as TGTGCCAGCAGTTACTCGGGGGCAGGGGTAGAAAAACTGTTTTTT.

The CDR3 protein is CASSPTARGNQPQHF. The CDR3 region has the DNA TGTGCCAGTAGTCCTACAGCGAGGGGGAATCAGCCCCAGCATTTT. The V and J genes are TRBV19 and TRBJ1-5; TRBD1 is a possible D gene (6 bases). The ends were cut back, 5 bases at V and 4 bases at J, with 15 bases in the middle. This CDR3 is 15 amino acids long. Germline V gene lookup returns CDR1 LNHDA and CDR2 SQIVND (reference sequence). The full variable domain, with the rest looked up from reference TRBV19 and TRBJ1-5, is DGGITQSPKYLFRKEGQNVTLSCEQNLNHDAMYWYRQDPGQGLRLIYYSQIVNDFQKGDIAEGYSVSREKKESFPLTVTSAQKNPTAFYLCASSPTARGNQPQHFGDGTRLSIL.

The chain couples TRBV7-2 to TRBJ2-5, with 9 nucleotides matching TRBD2. The germline V gene has CDR1 SGHTA and CDR2 FQGNSA. With V trimmed by 1 base and J by 5 bases, 11 bases remained unmatched. This CDR3 is built from 17 residues. This CDR3 reads CASSLGVRRGGSETQYF. CDR3 DNA: TGTGCCAGCAGCTTAGGGGTACGGCGGGGGGGCTCGGAGACCCAGTACTTC.

The CDR3 nucleotides are TGTGCCAGCAGCAGACGGGGTAGGAACACTGAAGCTTTCTTT. Translation gives CASSRRGRNTEAFF. V is TRBV21-1 and J is TRBJ1-1. TRBV21-1 is assigned pseudogene status. The CDR3 is 14 residues long.

This clone was seen at least ten times. The rearrangement uses TRBV6-1 and TRBJ2-1; TRBD2 is a possible D gene (5 bases). The V gene lost 2 bases and the J gene lost 5 bases, with 13 bases spanning the gap. From germline, CDR1 is MNHNS and CDR2 SASEGT. The CDR3 has 15 amino acids. The CDR3 region has the DNA TGTGCCAGCAGTGAACGAGGACTCCTAAACAATGAGCAGTTCTTC. This encodes CASSERGLLNNEQFF.

This clone was recorded only once. The chain carries TRBV6-5 and TRBJ1-4, with 10 bases fitting TRBD1. With 6 bases clipped from V and 3 bases from J, the junction kept 4 bases outside the gene matches. The V gene's germline CDR1 is MNHEY and CDR2 SVGAGI. This CDR3 spans 15 amino acids. As DNA, the CDR3 is TGTGCCAGCAGACCGGACAGGGGGGCTAATGAAAAACTGTTTTTT. Residues: CASRPDRGANEKLFF.

This chain connects TRBV6-5 to TRBJ1-6; possibly TRBD1 for D (5 bases). The CDR3 runs 15 residues. V lost 6 bases, J lost 8 bases, and 17 bases lay in between. Germline V gene lookup returns CDR1 MNHEY and CDR2 SVGAGI. The CDR3 nucleotides read TGTGCCAGCAGGGGGAGCGGGGGTTTTCATTCACCCCTCCACTTT. Translated: CASRGSGGFHSPLHF.

This chain uses TRBV20-1 with TRBJ1-5; D is ambiguous. The V end was cut by 3 bases, the J end by 7 bases, with 10 bases between. Germline CDR1 is DFQATT and CDR2 is SNEGSKA (reference sequence). The CDR3 is made up of 12 amino acids. The DNA for the CDR3 is TGCAGTGCTAGTTCGGGTGCCCAGCCCCAGCATTTT. Amino acids: CSASSGAQPQHF.

The chain couples TRBV4-1 to TRBJ2-1; 8 nucleotides match TRBD2. The CDR3 contains 16 residues. Germline V gene sequence: CDR1 MGHRA, CDR2 YSYEKL. V shed 0 bases and J 4 bases; nucleotides not matched to a gene: 5. CDR3 residues: CASSQDTSGPYNEQFF. The CDR3 DNA reads as TGCGCCAGCAGCCAAGATACTAGCGGACCATACAATGAGCAGTTCTTC.

The chain links TRBV19 to TRBJ1-6; a weak D match, TRBD1 (5 bases). The V end lost 6 bases, the J end lost 7 bases, and 10 bases lay between the germline ends. Looked up from germline, CDR1 is LNHDA and CDR2 is SQIVND (reference sequence). The CDR3 is 13 residues long. DNA of the CDR3: TGTGCCAGTAGAGGACCAGGGAATTCACCCCTCCACTTT. It translates to CASRGPGNSPLHF.

The V and J genes are TRBV3-1 (or the pseudogene TRBV3-2) and TRBJ2-6; D unclear. The germline V and J ends were trimmed by 4 bases and 2 bases, with 6 bases remaining between them. The CDR3 has 14 amino acids. The germline CDR1 and CDR2 sequences are LGHDT and YNNKEL (reference sequence). CDR3 protein: CASSPEPGANVLTF. The CDR3 nucleotides are TGTGCCAGCAGCCCCGAGCCTGGGGCCAACGTCCTGACTTTC.

The gene calls are TRBV28 and TRBJ2-7; perhaps TRBD2 as D (6 bases). The CDR3 runs 15 residues. Germline V gene lookup returns CDR1 MDHEN and CDR2 SYDVKM. Trimming stripped 6 bases from V and 3 bases from J, with 18 bases between. DNA of the CDR3: TGTGCCAGCAGCACACCGGGACTTGCTGGCTACGAGCAGTACTTC. The encoded protein is CASSTPGLAGYEQYF.

The CDR3 is CASSLVWTSGGHYNEQFF. The CDR3 DNA sequence: TGTGCCAGCAGCTTAGTCTGGACTAGCGGGGGGCATTACAATGAGCAGTTCTTC. This rearrangement joins TRBV7-9 to TRBJ2-1; TRBD2 agrees at 14 bases. This CDR3 contains 18 residues. The V segment lost 1 base and the J segment 4 bases; nucleotides outside the gene matches: 6. CDR1 is SEHNR and CDR2 is FQNEAQ in the germline V gene (reference sequence).